The count of the clone carrying this T cell receptor (beta chain) is one. What it binds is not known. The sample is drawn from a study of CD8+CD57+ T cells in acquired aplastic anemia. Study-level information: Average DNA yield from sorted CD4+ and CD8+ cells was around 3.2 ug.

The CDR3 covers 15 residues. Trimming pared 0 bases from V and 1 base from J, leaving 13 bases between. Germline V gene data show CDR1 as DFQATT and CDR2 as SNEGSKA (reference sequence). Study-wide points: Simpson's diversity of CD8+ cells was not significantly different in patients compared with controls. The same twenty-nine CD8+ CDR3 sequences occurred in patients and in controls.

Genomic DNA provided the template from which TCR beta VDJ and CDR3 profiles were obtained. Via MiXCR, TCRdb re-called the reads, giving one row per CDR3 protein. The data hold about 75,000 distinct CDR3 sequences, with less than 85% observed a single time. Whoever was chosen for sequencing had shown CD8+CD57+ cell expansion by flow cytometry. Patients uniformly had severe acquired aplastic anemia. V gene TRBV20-1 combines with J gene TRBJ2-7; TRBD1 or TRBD2 may be the D gene (5 bases each). The clonotype comes from a human donor with aplastic anemia. The source material was sorted CD4+, CD8+, or CD8+CD57+ T cells (not recorded which) from PBMCs. CDR3 sequence: CSARDYGTESYEQYF. In DNA form, the CDR3 reads TGCAGTGCTAGAGACTACGGGACCGAATCCTACGAGCAGTACTTC.